This TCR beta chain was found in a study of blood T cell repertoires in COVID-19. The age range of participants was 18 to 89 years, with residence in fewer than 25 US areas. Assignments of participants to cohorts depended upon their own reported clinical history. Measured with immunoSEQ multiplex PCR; TCRdb has only the in-frame clones, and not every one. The table records 170,000 or so clones, about 90% of them present only once. The CDR3 covers 16 residues. After removal of 5 bases from V and 2 bases from J, the junction contained 8 bases not matched to a gene. The V gene's germline CDR1 is SGHAT and CDR2 FQNNGV.

This clonotype originated in a woman aged 18-29 years who had recovered from COVID-19. The chain joins TRBV11-2 to TRBJ1-5; 8 bases are a match to TRBD1. The sample taken for sequencing was PBMCs or T cells enriched from blood (not recorded which). CDR3 coding DNA: TGTGCCAGCAGCCAAGACAGGGGAGGGGGCAATCAGCCCCAGCATTTT. Its protein is CASSQDRGGGNQPQHF.